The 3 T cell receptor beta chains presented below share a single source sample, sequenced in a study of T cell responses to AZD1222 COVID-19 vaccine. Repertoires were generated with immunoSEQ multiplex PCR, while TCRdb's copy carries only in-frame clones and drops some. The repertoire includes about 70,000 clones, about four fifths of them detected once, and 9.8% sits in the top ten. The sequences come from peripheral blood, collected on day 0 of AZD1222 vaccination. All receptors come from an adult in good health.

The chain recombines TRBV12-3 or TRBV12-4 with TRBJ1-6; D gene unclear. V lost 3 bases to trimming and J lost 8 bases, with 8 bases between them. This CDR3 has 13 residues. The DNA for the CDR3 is TGTGCCAGCAGTTTTAACACTGATTCACCCCTCCACTTT. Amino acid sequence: CASSFNTDSPLHF.

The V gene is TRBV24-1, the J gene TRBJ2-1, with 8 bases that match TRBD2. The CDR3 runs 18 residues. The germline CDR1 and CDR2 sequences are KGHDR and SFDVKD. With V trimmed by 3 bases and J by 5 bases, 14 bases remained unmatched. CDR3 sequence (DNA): TGTGCCACCAGTGATCCGCCGGGGGCGGGGGGACCCGACAATGAGCAGTTCTTC. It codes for CATSDPPGAGGPDNEQFF.

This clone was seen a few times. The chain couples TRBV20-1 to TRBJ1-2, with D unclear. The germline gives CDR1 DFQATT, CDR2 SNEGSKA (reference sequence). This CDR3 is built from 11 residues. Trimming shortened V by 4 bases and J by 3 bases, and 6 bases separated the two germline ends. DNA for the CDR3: TGCAGTGCTAAGGAGGACTATGGCTACACCTTC. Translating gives CSAKEDYGYTF.